This T cell receptor beta chain originates from a study of identical twins. Findings and caveats of the study: Less excess twin sharing appeared in beta out-of-frame sequences. The more abundant beta clonotypes in cord blood had fewer insertions, and memory repertoires did not show this.

As for this clonotype: What it recognizes is unknown.

TCRdb reprocessed the 5' RACE reads via MiXCR and lists one record per CDR3 protein. The table lists 1.5 million to 2 million distinct CDR3 sequences, under 35% of them singletons, with about 0.25% in the top ten. The CDR3 totals 16 residues. Germline V lookup: CDR1 DFQATT, CDR2 SNEGSKA (reference sequence). V was cut by 1 base and J by 9 bases, with 22 bases left in between. Sequencing used cord blood. V and J are TRBV20-1 and TRBJ2-4; no clear D. This TCR came from a newborn girl in good health. CDR3 bases: TGCAGTGCTAGAGCCGCGGCGTCGCGAAAGGGCAGCATTCAGTACTTC. It yields the protein CSARAAASRKGSIQYF.